The clone carrying this TCR beta chain is labeled medium-sized (0.01 to 0.1%). Its antigen is not identified. The PCR used 60 Vbeta and 13 Jbeta primers. The assay was immunoSEQ multiplex PCR, and TCRdb's table has in-frame clones only and misses some. The sample lists about 130,000 clones, roughly 82% occurring once. The data originate from a study of cytomegalovirus exposure and HLA in healthy donors. Study at large: As an earlier analysis found, about 190 million T cells yielded 117 million unique TCR beta sequences.

There are 16 residues in the CDR3. The germline V gene has CDR1 MRHNA and CDR2 SNTAGT. V lost 0 bases to trimming and J lost 4 bases; unmatched junction nucleotides: 0. Study-level results: Reported findings show TCR beta sequences accurately forecast HLA-A and HLA-B alleles in most subjects. In a later analysis, a missense DCLRE1C variant was linked to TCR beta V- and J-gene trimming.

This clonotype was obtained from a man in his forties or fifties in good health and CMV-seronegative. The chain uses TRBV6-4 and TRBJ2-3, with TRBD2 matching 14 bases. The specimen sequenced was PBMCs. The CDR3: CASSDSTSGGADTQYF. The CDR3 bases are TGTGCCAGCAGTGACTCGACTAGCGGGGGGGCAGATACGCAGTATTTT.